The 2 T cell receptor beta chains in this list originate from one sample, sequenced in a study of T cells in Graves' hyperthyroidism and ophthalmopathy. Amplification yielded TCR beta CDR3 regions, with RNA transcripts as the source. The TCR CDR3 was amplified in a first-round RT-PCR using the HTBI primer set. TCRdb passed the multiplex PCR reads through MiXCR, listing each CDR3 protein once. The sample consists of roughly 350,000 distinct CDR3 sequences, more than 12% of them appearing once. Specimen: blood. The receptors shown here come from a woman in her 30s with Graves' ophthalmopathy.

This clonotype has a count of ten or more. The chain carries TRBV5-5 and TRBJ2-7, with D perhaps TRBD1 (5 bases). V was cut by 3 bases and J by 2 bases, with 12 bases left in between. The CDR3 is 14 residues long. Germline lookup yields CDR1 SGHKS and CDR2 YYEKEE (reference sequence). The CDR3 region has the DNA TGTGCCAGCAGCTACCAGGGCAGTGCCTACGAGCAGTACTTC. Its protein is CASSYQGSAYEQYF. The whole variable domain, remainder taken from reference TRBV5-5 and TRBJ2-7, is DAGVTQSPTHLIKTRGQQVTLRCSPISGHKSVSWYQQVLGQGPQFIFQYYEKEERGRGNFPDRFSARQFPNYSSELNVNALLLGDSALYLCASSYQGSAYEQYFGPGTRLTVT.

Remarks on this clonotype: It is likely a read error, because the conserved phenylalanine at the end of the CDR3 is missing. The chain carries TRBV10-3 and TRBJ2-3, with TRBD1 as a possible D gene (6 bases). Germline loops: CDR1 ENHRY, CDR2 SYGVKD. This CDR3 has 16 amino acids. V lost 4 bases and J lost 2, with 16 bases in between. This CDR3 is CAISALGALITDTQYS. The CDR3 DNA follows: TGTGCCATCAGTGCCTTGGGGGCCCTAATCACAGATACGCAGTATTCT.